This T cell receptor beta chain was profiled in a study of OX40 agonist ivuxolimab in advanced cancers. Clones were sequenced by immunoSEQ multiplex PCR, and TCRdb holds only the in-frame ones, with some missing. Found here are around 72,000 clones, roughly 89% of them singletons; the top ten hold around 8.2%. The CDR3 length is 11 residues. Germline V gene data show CDR1 as SGHRS and CDR2 as YFSETQ. V lost 7 bases and J lost 5, with 9 bases in between. Regarding this clone: The same CDR3 can be traced to other DNA sequences in this sample.

This TCR derives from an adult with an advanced solid tumor such as melanoma, head and neck, liver or kidney cancer. The chain employs TRBV5-1 and TRBJ2-5; D is unresolved. Sequencing was performed on CD4+ or CD8+ T cells sorted from blood, taken in a trial of the OX40 agonist ivuxolimab. The CDR3 bases are TGCGCCAGCTCGCTGGAGGAGACCCAGTACTTC. This translates into CASSLEETQYF.